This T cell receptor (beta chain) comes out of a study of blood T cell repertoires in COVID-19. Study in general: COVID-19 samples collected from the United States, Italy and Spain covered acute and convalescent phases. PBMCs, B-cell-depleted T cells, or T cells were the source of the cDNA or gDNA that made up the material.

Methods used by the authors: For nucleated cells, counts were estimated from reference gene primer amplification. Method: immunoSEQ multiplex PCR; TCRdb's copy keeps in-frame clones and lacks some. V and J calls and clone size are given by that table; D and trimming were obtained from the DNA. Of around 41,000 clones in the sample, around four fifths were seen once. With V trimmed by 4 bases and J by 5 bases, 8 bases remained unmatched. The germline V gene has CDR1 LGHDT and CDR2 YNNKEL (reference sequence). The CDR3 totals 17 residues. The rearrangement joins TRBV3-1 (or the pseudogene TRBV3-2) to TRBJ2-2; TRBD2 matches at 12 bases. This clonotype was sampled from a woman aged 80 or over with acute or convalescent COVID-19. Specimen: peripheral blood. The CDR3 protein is CASSLTSGGQVTGELFF. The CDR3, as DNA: TGTGCCAGCAGCCTGACTAGCGGGGGCCAGGTAACCGGGGAGCTGTTTTTT.